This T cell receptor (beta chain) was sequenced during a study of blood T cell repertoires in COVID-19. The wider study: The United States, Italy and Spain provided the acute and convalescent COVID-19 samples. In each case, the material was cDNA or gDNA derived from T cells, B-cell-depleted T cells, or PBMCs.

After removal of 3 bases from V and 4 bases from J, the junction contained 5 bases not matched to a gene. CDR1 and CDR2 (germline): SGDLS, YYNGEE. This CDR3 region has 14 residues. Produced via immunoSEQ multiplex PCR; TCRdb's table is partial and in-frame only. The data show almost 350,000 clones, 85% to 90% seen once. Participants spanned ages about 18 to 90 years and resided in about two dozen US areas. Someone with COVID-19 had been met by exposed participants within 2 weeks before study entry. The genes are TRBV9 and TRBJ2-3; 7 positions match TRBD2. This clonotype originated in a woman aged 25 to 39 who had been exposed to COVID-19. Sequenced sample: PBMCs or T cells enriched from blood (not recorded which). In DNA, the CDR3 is TGTGCCAGCAGCGGGGAGGGGTTCGCAGATACGCAGTATTTT. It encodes CASSGEGFADTQYF.